These T cell receptor beta chains were read from a single sample in a study of blood T cell repertoires in COVID-19. Only in-frame clones appear in the TCRdb table, and some are missing; sequencing was by immunoSEQ multiplex PCR. Of 110,000 or so clones in the sample, about 85% were seen once. Sequenced sample: peripheral blood. These receptors were obtained from a man aged 50 to 59 with acute or convalescent COVID-19. CDR3s include the opening cysteine and the closing phenylalanine or tryptophan. Each record gives: J gene, D gene, clone size, V gene, CDR3 DNA, CDR3 protein. A D gene is named only where the DNA matches it firmly. Clone size, where shown, is once, few, many, or a class for clones that have expanded.

j_gene: TRBJ2-1; d_gene: -; abundance: -; v_gene: TRBV21-1; CDR3nt: TGTGCCAGCAGCAAAGCGGGACAGGGTACCCACAATGAGCAGTTCTTC; CDR3aa: CASSKAGQGTHNEQFF
j_gene: TRBJ1-2; d_gene: -; abundance: -; v_gene: TRBV5-1; CDR3nt: TGCGCCAGCAGCTTGGAAGCGGGAGACTATGGCTACACCTTC; CDR3aa: CASSLEAGDYGYTF
j_gene: TRBJ1-3; d_gene: TRBD1; abundance: -; v_gene: TRBV19; CDR3nt: TGTGCCAGTAGAAGCATGACAGGGATTGGAAACACCATATATTTT; CDR3aa: CASRSMTGIGNTIYF
j_gene: TRBJ1-2; d_gene: TRBD1; abundance: -; v_gene: TRBV25-1; CDR3nt: TGTGCCAGTCATCGGACAGGGGGCTGGGGTGGCTACACCTTC; CDR3aa: CASHRTGGWGGYTF
j_gene: TRBJ1-2; d_gene: -; abundance: -; v_gene: TRBV9; CDR3nt: TGTGCCAGCAGAAAATCCACAGGGCCCTTAAACTATGGCTACACCTTC; CDR3aa: CASRKSTGPLNYGYTF
j_gene: TRBJ2-5; d_gene: TRBD2; abundance: -; v_gene: TRBV29-1; CDR3nt: TGCAGCGTCGGGACTAGCGGACAAGAGACCCAGTACTTC; CDR3aa: CSVGTSGQETQYF
j_gene: TRBJ1-3; d_gene: TRBD1; abundance: -; v_gene: TRBV6-5; CDR3nt: TGTGCCAGCAGCTTTACAGGGGACGGAAACACCATATATTTT; CDR3aa: CASSFTGDGNTIYF
j_gene: TRBJ2-5; d_gene: TRBD2; abundance: -; v_gene: TRBV28; CDR3nt: TGTGCCAGCAGTCCTCTAGCGGGGGCTGGGGAGACCCAGTACTTC; CDR3aa: CASSPLAGAGETQYF
j_gene: TRBJ1-1; d_gene: TRBD1; abundance: -; v_gene: TRBV19; CDR3nt: TGTGCCAGTAGTATTAGATCAGGGGGTAGGGCTTTCTTT; CDR3aa: CASSIRSGGRAFF
j_gene: TRBJ2-6; d_gene: -; abundance: -; v_gene: TRBV7-3; CDR3nt: TGTGCCAGCAGCTTAACGCGGAGCTCTGGGGCCAACGTCCTGACTTTC; CDR3aa: CASSLTRSSGANVLTF
j_gene: TRBJ2-1; d_gene: TRBD2; abundance: -; v_gene: TRBV24-1; CDR3nt: TGTGCCACCAGTACTAGCGGGGGGGTGGCCTACAATGAGCAGTTCTTC; CDR3aa: CATSTSGGVAYNEQFF
j_gene: TRBJ2-3; d_gene: TRBD2; abundance: once; v_gene: TRBV7-2; CDR3nt: TGTGCCAGCAGCTTAGCTAAGCGGGGGGCCTCCACAGATACGCAGTATTTT; CDR3aa: CASSLAKRGASTDTQYF